Presented here are 14 T cell receptor beta chains from one specimen sequenced in a study of PD-1 blockade in classical Hodgkin lymphoma. The time point is: newly diagnosed, previously untreated cHL patient sample. The table came from immunoSEQ multiplex PCR; TCRdb's copy has only in-frame clones and leaves some out. Of fewer than 90,000 clones listed, roughly 92% are singletons. Sequenced sample: peripheral blood mononuclear cells (PBMCs). The receptors were sampled from a human donor with classical Hodgkin lymphoma.

This chain links TRBV28 with TRBJ2-7; the D is unclear. The CDR3 sequence is 17 residues long. Germline V gene data show CDR1 as MDHEN and CDR2 as SYDVKM. The V end was cut by 4 bases, the J end by 0 bases, with 19 bases between. The DNA for the CDR3 is TGTGCCAGCAGTTCGTTGTCCGCGGCTTCTCCCTCCTACGAGCAGTACTTC. Amino acids: CASSSLSAASPSYEQYF.

This clone appeared once. The chain links TRBV29-1 to TRBJ2-5; D perhaps matches TRBD2 (7 bases). Germline-derived CDR1 and CDR2 are SQVTM and ANQGSEA. The ends were cut back, 7 bases at V and 4 bases at J, with 13 bases in the middle. The CDR3 is 12 amino acids. This CDR3 is CSGGGLGETQYF. In DNA, the CDR3 is TGCAGCGGGGGGGGGCTCGGAGAGACCCAGTACTTC.

The genes are TRBV2 and TRBJ1-3; TRBD1 agrees at 7 bases. This CDR3 contains 14 residues. Germline CDR1 reads SNHLY; CDR2 reads FYNNEI. J lost 0 bases, V lost 6 bases, and 2 bases had no gene match. In DNA, the CDR3 is TGTGCCAGCAGGAGGGACAGCTCTGGAAACACCATATATTTT. Its translation is CASRRDSSGNTIYF.

This chain uses TRBV7-2 with TRBJ1-3; the D is unclear. Germline V gene data show CDR1 as SGHTA and CDR2 as FQGNSA. The CDR3 runs 14 residues. Trimming cost V 5 bases and J 5 bases, with 13 bases left between them. CDR3 sequence reads: CASSPDGYRNTIYF. The CDR3 region has the DNA TGTGCCAGCAGCCCGGACGGGTATAGAAACACCATATATTTT.

This rearrangement joins TRBV19 to TRBJ2-3, with 10 nucleotides matching TRBD2. Germline CDR1 is LNHDA and CDR2 is SQIVND (reference sequence). V lost 6 bases, J lost 2 bases, and 8 bases stayed unmatched. There are 16 residues in the CDR3. CDR3 DNA sequence: TGTGCCAGTAGGAAACTAGCGGGGACCCTCACAGATACGCAGTATTTT. This encodes CASRKLAGTLTDTQYF.

The chain is built from TRBV2 and TRBJ1-5, with 8 nucleotides matching TRBD1. Germline CDR1 reads SNHLY; CDR2 reads FYNNEI. This CDR3 spans 16 amino acids. With V trimmed by 1 base and J by 0 bases, 2 bases remained unmatched. CDR3 loop: CASSEGTGISNQPQHF. CDR3 bases: TGTGCCAGCAGTGAAGGGACAGGGATTAGCAATCAGCCCCAGCATTTT. Using reference TRBV2 and TRBJ1-5 for the parts outside the CDR3, the full variable domain is EPEVTQTPSHQVTQMGQEVILRCVPISNHLYFYWYRQILGQKVEFLVSFYNNEISEKSEIFDDQFSVERPDGSNFTLKIRSTKLEDSAMYFCASSEGTGISNQPQHFGDGTRLSIL.

The V gene is TRBV6-1, the J gene TRBJ1-5; D not certain. The CDR3 totals 14 residues. The V end lost 4 bases, the J end lost 5 bases, and 12 bases lay between the germline ends. CDR1 and CDR2 from the germline V gene are MNHNS and SASEGT. The CDR3 spells CASSARARDQPQHF. The CDR3 DNA follows: TGTGCCAGCAGTGCTCGGGCCCGGGATCAGCCCCAGCATTTT.

This chain connects TRBV21-1 to TRBJ1-5; the table gives TRBD1 as D, unverified against the DNA. TRBV21-1 is designated a pseudogene. The CDR3 runs 14 residues. The CDR3 loop is CNTWTGLSNQPQHF. In DNA form, the CDR3 reads TGTAATACTTGGACAGGACTTAGCAATCAGCCCCAGCATTTT.

The CDR3 sequence is CASNDNRELNIQYF. The CDR3 DNA sequence: TGTGCCAGCAACGATAACAGGGAGTTGAACATTCAGTACTTC. The chain recombines TRBV7-9 with TRBJ2-4, with a weak D call TRBD1 (6 bases). The CDR3 has 14 residues. Germline loops: CDR1 SEHNR, CDR2 FQNEAQ (reference sequence). Trimming took off 7 bases at V and 7 bases at J, with 17 bases between the two ends.

V and J are TRBV5-4 and TRBJ2-5; 15 bases are a match to TRBD2. Germline V lookup: CDR1 SGHNT, CDR2 YYREEE (reference sequence). Trimming removed 4 bases from V and 7 bases from J; junction bases left unmatched: 8. The CDR3 runs to 16 residues. CDR3 sequence: CASSPKGLAGGLTQYF. The CDR3 nucleotides read TGTGCCAGCAGCCCTAAGGGACTAGCGGGAGGACTGACCCAGTACTTC. Complete variable domain (other parts from reference TRBV5-4 and TRBJ2-5): ETGVTQSPTHLIKTRGQQVTLRCSSQSGHNTVSWYQQALGQGPQFIFQYYREEENGRGNFPPRFSGLQFPNYSSELNVNALELDDSALYLCASSPKGLAGGLTQYFGPGTRLLVL.

The chain has TRBV10-2 and TRBJ2-7; 8 bases map to TRBD2. V shed 6 bases, J shed 0 bases, and the junction held 4 bases outside the gene matches. This CDR3 comprises 14 residues. Germline CDR1 reads WSHSY; CDR2 reads SAAADI. The CDR3 sequence: CASRIGGASYEQYF. The CDR3 bases are TGCGCCAGCAGGATCGGGGGGGCCTCCTACGAGCAGTACTTC.

This chain joins TRBV6-6 and TRBJ1-3; the D is unclear. The germline V gene has CDR1 MNHNY and CDR2 SVGAGI (reference sequence). CDR3 length equals 14 residues. V was shortened by 5 bases and J by 0 bases, with 8 bases between the two germline ends. DNA for the CDR3: TGTGCCAGCAGTCCCCAAGGCTCTGGAAACACCATATATTTT. Encoded protein: CASSPQGSGNTIYF.

V and J are TRBV11-2 and TRBJ1-3; no definite D call. V was cut by 8 bases and J by 0 bases, with 8 bases left in between. Germline V gene sequence: CDR1 SGHAT, CDR2 FQNNGV. The CDR3 runs to 13 residues. In nucleotides, the CDR3 is TGTGCCAGCGCCCGGGACTCTGGAAACACCATATATTTT. As protein: CASARDSGNTIYF.

This sequence joins TRBV19 and TRBJ1-5; possible D gene TRBD1, 5 bases. CDR3 length: 13 residues. Germline assignment: CDR1 LNHDA and CDR2 SQIVND (reference sequence). Trimming took off 6 bases at V and 6 bases at J, with 12 bases between the two ends. CDR3 in amino acids: CASSSTQGQPQHF. The CDR3 coding sequence is TGTGCCAGTAGCAGCACCCAGGGTCAGCCCCAGCATTTT.